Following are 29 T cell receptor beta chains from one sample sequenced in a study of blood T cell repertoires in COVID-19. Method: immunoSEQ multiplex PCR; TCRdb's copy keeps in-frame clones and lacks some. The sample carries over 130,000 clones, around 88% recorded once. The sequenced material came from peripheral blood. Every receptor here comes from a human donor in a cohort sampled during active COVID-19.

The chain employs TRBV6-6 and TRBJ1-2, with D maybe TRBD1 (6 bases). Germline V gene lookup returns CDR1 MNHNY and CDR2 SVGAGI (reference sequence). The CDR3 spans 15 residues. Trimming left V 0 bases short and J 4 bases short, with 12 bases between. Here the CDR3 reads CASSYSPDRLYGYTF. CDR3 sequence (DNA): TGTGCCAGCAGTTACTCCCCCGACAGGCTCTATGGCTACACCTTC.

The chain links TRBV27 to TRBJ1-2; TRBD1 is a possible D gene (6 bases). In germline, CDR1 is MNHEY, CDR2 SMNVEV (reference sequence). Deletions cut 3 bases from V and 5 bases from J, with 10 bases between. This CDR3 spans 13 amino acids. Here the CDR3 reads CASSFGQKYGYTF. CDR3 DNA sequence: TGTGCCAGCAGTTTTGGACAGAAATATGGCTACACCTTC.

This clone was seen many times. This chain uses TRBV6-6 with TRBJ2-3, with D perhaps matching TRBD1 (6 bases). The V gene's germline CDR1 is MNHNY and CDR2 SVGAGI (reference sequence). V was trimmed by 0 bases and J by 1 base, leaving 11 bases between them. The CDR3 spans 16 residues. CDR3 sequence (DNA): TGTGCCAGCAGTTACTCCCGCAGGGGTGGCACAGATACGCAGTATTTT. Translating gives CASSYSRRGGTDTQYF.

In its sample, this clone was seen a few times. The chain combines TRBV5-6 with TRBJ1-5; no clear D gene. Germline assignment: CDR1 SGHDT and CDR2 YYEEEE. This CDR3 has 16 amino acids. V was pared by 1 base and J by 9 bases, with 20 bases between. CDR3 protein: CASSLFYGGLSSPQHF. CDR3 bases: TGTGCCAGCAGCTTGTTTTACGGCGGCCTATCATCGCCCCAGCATTTT.

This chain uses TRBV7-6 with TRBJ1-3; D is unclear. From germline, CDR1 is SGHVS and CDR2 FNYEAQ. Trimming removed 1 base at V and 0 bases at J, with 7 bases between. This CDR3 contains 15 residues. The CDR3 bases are TGTGCCAGCAGCTTAGGAGGGAGCTCTGGAAACACCATATATTTT. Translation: CASSLGGSSGNTIYF.

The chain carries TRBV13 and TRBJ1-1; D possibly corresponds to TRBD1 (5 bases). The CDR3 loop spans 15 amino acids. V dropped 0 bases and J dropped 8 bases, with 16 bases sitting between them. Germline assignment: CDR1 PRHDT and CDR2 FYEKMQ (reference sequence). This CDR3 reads CASSLGQGLGSEAFF. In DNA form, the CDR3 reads TGTGCCAGCAGCTTAGGCCAGGGACTAGGGTCGGAAGCTTTCTTT.

CDR3 residues: CASSSGPANYGYTF. The CDR3 coding sequence is TGTGCCAGCAGCTCAGGGCCTGCTAACTATGGCTACACCTTC. The chain joins TRBV7-9 to TRBJ1-2; possibly TRBD1 for D (5 bases). The CDR3 sequence is 14 residues long. V lost 4 bases, J lost 0 bases, and 9 bases lay in between. The germline CDR1 and CDR2 sequences are SEHNR and FQNEAQ (reference sequence).

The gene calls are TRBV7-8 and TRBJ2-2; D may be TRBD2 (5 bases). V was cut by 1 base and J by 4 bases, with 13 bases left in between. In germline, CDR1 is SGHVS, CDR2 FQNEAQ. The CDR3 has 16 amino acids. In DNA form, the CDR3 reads TGTGCCAGCAGCTTAGACGAGGGCCAAGTCACCGGGGAGCTGTTTTTT. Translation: CASSLDEGQVTGELFF.

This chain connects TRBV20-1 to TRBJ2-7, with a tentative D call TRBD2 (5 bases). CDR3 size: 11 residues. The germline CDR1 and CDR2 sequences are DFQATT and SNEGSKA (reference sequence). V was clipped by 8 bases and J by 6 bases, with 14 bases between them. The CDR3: CSPSGGGEQYF. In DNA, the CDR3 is TGCAGTCCCAGCGGCGGCGGCGAGCAGTACTTC.

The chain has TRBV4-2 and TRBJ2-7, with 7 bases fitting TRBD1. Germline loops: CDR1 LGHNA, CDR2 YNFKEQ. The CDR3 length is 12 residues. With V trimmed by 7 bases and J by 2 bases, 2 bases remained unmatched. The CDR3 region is CASKGTAYEQYF. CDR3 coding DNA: TGTGCCAGCAAGGGGACAGCCTACGAGCAGTACTTC.

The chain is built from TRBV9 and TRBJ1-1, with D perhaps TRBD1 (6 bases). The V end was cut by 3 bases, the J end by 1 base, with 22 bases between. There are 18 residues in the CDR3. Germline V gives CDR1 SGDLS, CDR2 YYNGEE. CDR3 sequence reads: CASSGGQSQRRGNTEAFF. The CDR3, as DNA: TGTGCCAGCAGCGGCGGACAGTCCCAGAGGCGCGGGAACACTGAAGCTTTCTTT.

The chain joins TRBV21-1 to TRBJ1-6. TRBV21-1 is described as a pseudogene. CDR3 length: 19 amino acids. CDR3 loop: CASSKPLDKDGVPNSPLHF. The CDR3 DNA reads TGTGCCAGCAGCAAACCTCTCGACAAGGACGGGGTCCCTAATTCACCCCTCCACTTT.

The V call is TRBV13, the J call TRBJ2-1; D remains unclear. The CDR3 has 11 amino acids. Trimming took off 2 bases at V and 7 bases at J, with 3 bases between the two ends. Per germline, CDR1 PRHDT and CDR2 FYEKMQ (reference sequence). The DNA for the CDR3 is TGTGCCAGCAGCTTAACAAATGAGCAGTTCTTC. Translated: CASSLTNEQFF.

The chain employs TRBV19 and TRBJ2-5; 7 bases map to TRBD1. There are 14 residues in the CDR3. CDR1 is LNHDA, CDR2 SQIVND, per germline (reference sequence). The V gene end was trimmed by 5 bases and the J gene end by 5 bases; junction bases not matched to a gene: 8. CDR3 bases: TGTGCCAGTAGTCCGCTGACAGGGCGGGAGACCCAGTACTTC. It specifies CASSPLTGRETQYF.

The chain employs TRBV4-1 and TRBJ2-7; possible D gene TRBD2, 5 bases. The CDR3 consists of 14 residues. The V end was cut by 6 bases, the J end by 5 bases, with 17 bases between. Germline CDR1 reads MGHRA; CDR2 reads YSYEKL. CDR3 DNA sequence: TGCGCCAGCAGTCTCCGGCTAGCAGACCACGAGCAGTACTTC. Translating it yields CASSLRLADHEQYF.

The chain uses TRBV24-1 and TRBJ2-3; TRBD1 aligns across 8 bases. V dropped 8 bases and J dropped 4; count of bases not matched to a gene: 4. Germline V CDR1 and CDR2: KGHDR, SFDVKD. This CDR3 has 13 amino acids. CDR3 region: CATKDRAADTQYF. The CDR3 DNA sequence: TGTGCCACCAAGGACAGGGCTGCAGATACGCAGTATTTT.

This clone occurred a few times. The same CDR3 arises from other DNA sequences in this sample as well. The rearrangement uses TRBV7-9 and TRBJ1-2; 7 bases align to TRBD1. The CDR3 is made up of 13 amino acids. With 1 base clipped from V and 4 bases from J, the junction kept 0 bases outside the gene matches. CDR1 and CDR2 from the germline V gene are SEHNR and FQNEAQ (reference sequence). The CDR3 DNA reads TGTGCCAGCAGCTTAGGACAGGGCTATGGCTACACCTTC. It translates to CASSLGQGYGYTF.

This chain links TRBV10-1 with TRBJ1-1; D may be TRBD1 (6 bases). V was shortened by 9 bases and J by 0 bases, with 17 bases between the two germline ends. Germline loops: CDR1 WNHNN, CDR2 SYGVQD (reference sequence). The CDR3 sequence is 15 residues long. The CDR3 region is CASATPDSMNTEAFF. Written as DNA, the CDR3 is TGCGCCAGTGCGACTCCGGACAGCATGAACACTGAAGCTTTCTTT.

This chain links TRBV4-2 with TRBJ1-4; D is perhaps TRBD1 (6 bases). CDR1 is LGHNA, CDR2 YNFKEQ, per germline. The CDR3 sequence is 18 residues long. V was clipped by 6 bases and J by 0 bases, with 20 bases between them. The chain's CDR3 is CASRGQSRTFATNEKLFF. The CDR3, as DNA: TGTGCCAGCAGAGGACAGTCAAGGACCTTCGCAACTAATGAAAAACTGTTTTTT.

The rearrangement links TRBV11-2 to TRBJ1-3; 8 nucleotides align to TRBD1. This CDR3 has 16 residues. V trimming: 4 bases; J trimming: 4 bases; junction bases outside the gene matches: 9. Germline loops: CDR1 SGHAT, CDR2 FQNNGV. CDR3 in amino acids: CASSSLRGRRGNTIYF. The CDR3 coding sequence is TGTGCCAGCAGCTCCCTCAGGGGGCGTAGAGGAAACACCATATATTTT.

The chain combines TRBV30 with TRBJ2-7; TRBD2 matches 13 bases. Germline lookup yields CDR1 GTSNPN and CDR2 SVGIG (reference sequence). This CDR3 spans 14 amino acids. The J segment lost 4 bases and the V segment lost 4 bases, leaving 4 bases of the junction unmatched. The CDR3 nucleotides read TGTGCCTGGACTCCGGGACTAGCGGGGTACGAGCAGTACTTC. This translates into CAWTPGLAGYEQYF. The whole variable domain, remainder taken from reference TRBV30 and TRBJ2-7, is SQTIHQWPATLVQPVGSPLSLECTVEGTSNPNLYWYRQAAGRGLQLLFYSVGIGQISSEVPQNLSASRPQDRQFILSSKKLLLSDSGFYLCAWTPGLAGYEQYFGPGTRLTVT.

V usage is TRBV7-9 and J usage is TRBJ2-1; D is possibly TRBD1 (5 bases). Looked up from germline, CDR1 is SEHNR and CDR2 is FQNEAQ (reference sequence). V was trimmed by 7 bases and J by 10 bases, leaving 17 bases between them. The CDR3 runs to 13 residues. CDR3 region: CASTRKDPGEQFF. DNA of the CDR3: TGTGCCAGCACCAGGAAGGACCCAGGGGAGCAGTTCTTC.

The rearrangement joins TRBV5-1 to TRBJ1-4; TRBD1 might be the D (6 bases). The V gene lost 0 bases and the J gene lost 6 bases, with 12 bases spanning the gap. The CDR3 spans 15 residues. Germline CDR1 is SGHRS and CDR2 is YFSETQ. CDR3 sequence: CASSLGDIVDEKLFF. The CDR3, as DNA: TGCGCCAGCAGCTTGGGGGACATTGTCGATGAAAAACTGTTTTTT.

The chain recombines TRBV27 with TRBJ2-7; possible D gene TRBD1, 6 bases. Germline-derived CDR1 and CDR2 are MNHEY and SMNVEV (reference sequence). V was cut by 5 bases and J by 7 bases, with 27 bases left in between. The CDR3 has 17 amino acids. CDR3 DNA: TGTGCCAGCAGTCCTACCCCAAACAGGGAGTCGCCGTGGGAGCAGTACTTC. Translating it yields CASSPTPNRESPWEQYF.

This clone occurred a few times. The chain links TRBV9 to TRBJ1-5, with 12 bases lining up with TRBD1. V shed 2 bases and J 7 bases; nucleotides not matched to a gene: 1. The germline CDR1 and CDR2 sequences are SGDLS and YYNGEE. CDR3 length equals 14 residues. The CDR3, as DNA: TGTGCCAGCAGCGTTGGGACAGGGGGCCAGCCCCAGCATTTT. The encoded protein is CASSVGTGGQPQHF.

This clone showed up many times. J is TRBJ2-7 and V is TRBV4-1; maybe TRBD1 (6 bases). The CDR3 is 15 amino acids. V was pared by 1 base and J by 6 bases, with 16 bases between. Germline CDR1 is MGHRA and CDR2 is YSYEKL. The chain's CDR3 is CASSQAPGQAIEQYF. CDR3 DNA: TGCGCCAGCAGCCAAGCTCCGGGACAAGCCATCGAGCAGTACTTC.

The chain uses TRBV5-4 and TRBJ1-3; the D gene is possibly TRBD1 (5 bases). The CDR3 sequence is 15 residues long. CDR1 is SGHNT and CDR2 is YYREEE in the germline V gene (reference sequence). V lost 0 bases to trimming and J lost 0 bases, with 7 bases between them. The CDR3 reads CASSLGQFSGNTIYF. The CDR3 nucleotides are TGTGCCAGCAGCTTGGGACAGTTCTCTGGAAACACCATATATTTT.

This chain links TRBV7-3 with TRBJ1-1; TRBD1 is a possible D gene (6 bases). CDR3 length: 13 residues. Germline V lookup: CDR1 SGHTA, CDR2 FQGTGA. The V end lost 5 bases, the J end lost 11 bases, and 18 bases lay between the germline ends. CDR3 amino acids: CASSPRGQTVAFF. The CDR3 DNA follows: TGTGCCAGCAGCCCCAGGGGCCAAACGGTGGCTTTCTTT.

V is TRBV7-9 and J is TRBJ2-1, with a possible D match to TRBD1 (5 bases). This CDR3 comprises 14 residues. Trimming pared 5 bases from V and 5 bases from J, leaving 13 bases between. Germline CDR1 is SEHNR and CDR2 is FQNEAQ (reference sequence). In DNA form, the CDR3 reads TGTGCCAGCAGCCACCCGGCAGGGAACAATGAGCAGTTCTTC. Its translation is CASSHPAGNNEQFF. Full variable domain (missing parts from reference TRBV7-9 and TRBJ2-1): DTGVSQNPRHKITKRGQNVTFRCDPISEHNRLYWYRQTLGQGPEFLTYFQNEAQLEKSRLLSDRFSAERPKGSFSTLEIQRTEQGDSAMYLCASSHPAGNNEQFFGPGTRLTVL.